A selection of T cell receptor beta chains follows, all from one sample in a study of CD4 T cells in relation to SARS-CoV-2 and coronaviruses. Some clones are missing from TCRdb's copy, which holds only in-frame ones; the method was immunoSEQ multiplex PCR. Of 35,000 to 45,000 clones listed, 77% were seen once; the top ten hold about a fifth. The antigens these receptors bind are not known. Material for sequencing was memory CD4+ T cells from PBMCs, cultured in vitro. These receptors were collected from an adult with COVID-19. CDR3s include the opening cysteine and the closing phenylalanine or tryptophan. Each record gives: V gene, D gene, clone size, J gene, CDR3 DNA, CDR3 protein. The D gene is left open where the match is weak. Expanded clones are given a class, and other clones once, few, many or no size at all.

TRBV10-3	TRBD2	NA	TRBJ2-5	TGTGCCATCAGTGAGTCGACACTAGCGGGACGGAAGACCCAGTACTTC	CAISESTLAGRKTQYF
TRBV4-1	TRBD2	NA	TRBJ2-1	TGCGCCAGCAGCCAAGAGGGACTATCAACCAATGAGCAGTTCTTC	CASSQEGLSTNEQFF
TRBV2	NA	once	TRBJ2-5	TGTGCCGGGCAGAGGGACTTGCAAGAGACCCAGTACTTC	CAGQRDLQETQYF
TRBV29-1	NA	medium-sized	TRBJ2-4	TGCAGCGTTGGAGTGTCAGGGGCGAACATTCAGTACTTC	CSVGVSGANIQYF
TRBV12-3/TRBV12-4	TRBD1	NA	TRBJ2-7	TGTGCCAGCAGCCCATCCGGACAGGTTTATGAATACTTC	CASSPSGQVYEYF
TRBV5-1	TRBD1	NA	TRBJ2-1	TGCGCCAGCAGCGCGGGACAGGGGTACAATGAGCAGTTCTTC	CASSAGQGYNEQFF
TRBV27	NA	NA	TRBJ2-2	TGTGCCAGCAGTTTATCCAGGGGAACTACCGGGGAGCTGTTTTTT	CASSLSRGTTGELFF
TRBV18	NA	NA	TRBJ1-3	TGTGCCAGCTCCCCGACAGCGGACTCTGGAAACACCATATATTTT	CASSPTADSGNTIYF
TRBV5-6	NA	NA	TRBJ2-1	TGTGCCAGCAGCTCCCCTGGGGCATGGGAGGCGTTTTACAATGAGCAGTTCTTC	CASSSPGAWEAFYNEQFF
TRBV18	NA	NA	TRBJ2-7	TGTGCCAGCTCACCAGCAGGGGCGCCCTACGAGCAGTACTTC	CASSPAGAPYEQYF
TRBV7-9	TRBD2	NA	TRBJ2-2	TGTGCCAGCACCTATCCTCCGGGACTAGCGGGAGGCACCGGGGAGCTGTTTTTT	CASTYPPGLAGGTGELFF
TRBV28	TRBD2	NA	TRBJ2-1	TGTGCCAGCAGTTCTAGCGGAAGCTCCTACAATGAGCAGTTCTTC	CASSSSGSSYNEQFF
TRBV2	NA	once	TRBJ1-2	TGTGCCAGCAGAAACGACGGCTTATTCGATCCCACCTTC	CASRNDGLFDPTF
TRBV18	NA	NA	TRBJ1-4	TGTGCCAGCTCACCGGGGCGTGATAATGAAAAACTGTTTTTT	CASSPGRDNEKLFF
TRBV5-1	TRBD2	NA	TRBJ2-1	TGCGCCAGCGTTGCAGTAGCGGGAACGGAGAGTGAGCAGTTCTTC	CASVAVAGTESEQFF
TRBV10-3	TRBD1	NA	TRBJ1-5	TGTGCCATCAGTATGGGACAGGGTAATCAGCCCCAGCATTTT	CAISMGQGNQPQHF
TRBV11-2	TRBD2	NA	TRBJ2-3	TGTGCCAGCAGCGCACTAGCGAGCACAGATACGCAGTATTTT	CASSALASTDTQYF
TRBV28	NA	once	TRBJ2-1	TGTGCCAGCAGTTTCAATGAGCAGTTCTTC	CASSFNEQFF
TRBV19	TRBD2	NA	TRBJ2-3	TGTGCCAGTAGTCTAGCGGGAGATACGCAGTATTTT	CASSLAGDTQYF
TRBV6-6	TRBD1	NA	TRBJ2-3	TGTGCCAGCAGTAATGCGGGACAGGGCGCAGATACGCAGTATTTT	CASSNAGQGADTQYF
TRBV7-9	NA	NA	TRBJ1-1	TGTGCCAGCAGCCTGACAGAAATTGAAGCTTTCTTT	CASSLTEIEAFF
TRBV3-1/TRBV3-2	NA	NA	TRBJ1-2	TGTGCCAGCAGCCAAGTGATCGACAGCGAGGGCTACACCTTC	CASSQVIDSEGYTF
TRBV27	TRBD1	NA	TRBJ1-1	TGTGCCAGCATCTCCGGACAGGGGGACACTGAAGCTTTCTTT	CASISGQGDTEAFF
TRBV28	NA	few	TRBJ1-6	TGTGCCAGCAGTTTCTTAGTTTCGGTGGCCCTCCACTTT	CASSFLVSVALHF
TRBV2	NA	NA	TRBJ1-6	TGTGCCAGCAGGCTCGAGGACGGGAGTTCACCCCTCCACTTT	CASRLEDGSSPLHF
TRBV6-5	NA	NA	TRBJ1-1	TGTGCCAGCGGCGGTCGTAACAGACTGAACACTGAAGCTTTCTTT	CASGGRNRLNTEAFF
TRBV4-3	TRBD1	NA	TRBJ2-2	TGCGCCAGCAGCCAAGGACAGGGGTTTCCCGGGGAGCTGTTTTTT	CASSQGQGFPGELFF
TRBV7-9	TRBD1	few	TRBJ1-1	TGTGCCAGCAGCTTACCGCCCAGGGGGGGGACTGAAGCTTTCTTT	CASSLPPRGGTEAFF
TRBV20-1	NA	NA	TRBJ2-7	TGCAGTGCCAGTGGTACCCTTGGAGTGGGACACTCCTACGAGCAGTACTTC	CSASGTLGVGHSYEQYF
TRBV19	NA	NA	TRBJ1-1	TGTGCCAGTAGTATAGTAGGGGGCACTGAAGCTTTCTTT	CASSIVGGTEAFF
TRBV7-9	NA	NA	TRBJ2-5	TGTGCCAGCAGCTTAATCGGGACACCCGAAGAGACCCAGTACTTC	CASSLIGTPEETQYF
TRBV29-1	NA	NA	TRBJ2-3	TGCAGCGTTGGGGGGCCGGTTGGGCGAAGCACAGATACGCAGTATTTT	CSVGGPVGRSTDTQYF
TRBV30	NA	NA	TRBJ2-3	TGTGCCTGGAGCCCGTACTACACAGATACGCAGTATTTT	CAWSPYYTDTQYF
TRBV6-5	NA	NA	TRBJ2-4	TGTGCCAGCAGTTACTCCCCGGCGCAAAACATTCAGTACTTC	CASSYSPAQNIQYF
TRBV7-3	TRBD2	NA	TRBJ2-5	TGTGCCAGCAGCCGACTAGCTCAAGAGACCCAGTACTTC	CASSRLAQETQYF
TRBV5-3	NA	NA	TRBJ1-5	TGTGCCAGAAGCTCCCCCTGGGGGGGAAATCAGCCCCAGCATTTT	CARSSPWGGNQPQHF
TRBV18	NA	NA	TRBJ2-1	TGTGCCAGCTCACCAATAACAGGGCGGAATGAGCAGTTCTTC	CASSPITGRNEQFF
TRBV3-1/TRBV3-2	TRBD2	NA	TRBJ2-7	TGTGCCAGCGGTTGGGAGGGCGCCTACGAGCAGTACTTC	CASGWEGAYEQYF
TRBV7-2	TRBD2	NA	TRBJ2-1	TGTGCCAGCAGCTTAGCGGCGGGAGTTGGGAATGAGCAGTTCTTC	CASSLAAGVGNEQFF
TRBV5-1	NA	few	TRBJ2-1	TGCGCCAGCAGCTTTATAAAAGGGGGCAATGAGCAGTTCTTC	CASSFIKGGNEQFF
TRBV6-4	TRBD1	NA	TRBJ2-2	TGTGCCAGCAGTGAATCTCCAGGGGGCACCGGGGAGCTGTTTTTT	CASSESPGGTGELFF
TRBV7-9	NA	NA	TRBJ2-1	TGTGCCAGCAGCTCCGAGGACCGGTACAATGAGCAGTTCTTC	CASSSEDRYNEQFF